The sequence of this TCR beta chain was determined in a study of blood T cells in healthy people across ages (dated by TCRdb to between 2015 and 2016). About the full investigation: In model experiments, template switching captured roughly one uniquely barcoded TCR beta cDNA molecule for every two T cells. To track age-related changes in TCR beta repertoire diversity, the study relied on deep sequencing normalized with unique cDNA molecular identifiers. The donors were divided into four age groups: young (average around 17 years), middle-aged (about 39), aged (about 62) and long-lived (more than 75). To avoid experimental bias, donors of different ages were spread randomly across the sequencing lanes. Two additional independent replicas of 1 million unique cDNA reads from the same blood draw were analyzed for two donors (one aged 18 to 29 and one aged 80 or older).

V is pruned by 5 bases and J by 8 bases, leaving 9 bases of the junction without a gene match. CDR1 and CDR2, per the germline V gene, are SGHTA and FQGTGA. The CDR3 starts with the cysteine, ends with the phenylalanine, and has 16 residues. Only the CDR3 part of the read is kept: 48 bases, read in frame from the first base. This clonotype was found many times. Its antigen has not been determined. No quality values exist for individual bases; no much larger clone is one base distant. The paper's findings and limits, for the study overall: Estimates of total diversity based on one million sequenced T cells were regarded as lower bounds and as underestimates. There was a strong correlation between observed TCR beta diversity and the percentage of naive T cells measured by flow cytometry. The CMV infection status of donors was not known, potentially confounding age-related changes in expanded clonotypes. Because profiling used bulk unsorted PBMCs, naive and antigen-experienced compartments could not be compared conclusively. The long-lived group showed more naive CD4+ T cells, fewer expanded clones and increased TCR diversity than the aged group, suggesting age selection. As age increased, observed TCR beta diversity per million T cells dropped in a roughly linear way, and a significant reduction was already evident by age around 41.

Systemically healthy Caucasian individuals from Russia, approximately 39 in total and aged about 6 to 100 years, were included as donors. Each donor gave ten milliliters of peripheral blood, drawn into EDTA-treated Vacutainer tubes. Ficoll-Paque density-gradient centrifugation was used to isolate PBMCs, with at least 6 million per sample. Total RNA was extracted from PBMCs with Trizol reagent, with at least 5 micrograms obtained per sample. For every donor, an aliquot of PBMCs went through flow cytometry to measure the percentages of naive CD45RAhigh/CD27high T cells. Library prep was done by 5' RACE. The listed sequencing device is Illumina HiSeq 2500. The second PCR ran for about 6 to 11 cycles and used a J-beta primer mix along with a sample-barcoded 5' primer. A unique molecular identifier was introduced onto each TCR beta cDNA molecule by a template-switch 5' adaptor carrying 12 random nucleotides. At least 2.5 million CDR3-containing paired-end reads were obtained from each sample. First-strand cDNA synthesis was performed from all RNA using the Mint cDNA synthesis kit, with priming by a TRBC-specific oligonucleotide. All cDNA was treated with uracil-DNA glycosylase and then went through a first 18-cycle PCR with the universal primers M1SS and BC2_uni_R. Under the source paper's analysis protocol: Each sample was normalized by randomly selecting 1 million high-quality reads, each carrying a distinct molecular identifier. Instead of being binned into consensus sequences, reads with shared molecular identifiers were discarded. MiTCR, with a Q25 quality threshold and the strictest error-elimination algorithm, was used for CDR3 identification, clonotype clustering and error correction. A nonparametric unseen species model using Euler transformation provided a lower-bound estimate of total TCR beta diversity. Using fastp at Q25 and MiXCR, TCRdb reprocessed the public reads and kept productive beta chains. Rows merge per CDR3 protein into single entries with the most common DNA and genes. None of the V and J calls come from the authors' own analysis; TCRdb made them. This sample has around 650,000 distinct CDR3 sequences in its table, and 32% of those were observed once. The top ten hold 15% of the sample.

The V and J genes are TRBV7-3 and TRBJ2-3; a stretch of 14 junction bases matches TRBD2. Sequences were obtained from blood. The TCR comes from a woman over 75 in good health. Donor details come from another sample of the same person, matched by shared clones. The CDR3 protein sequence reads: CASSKTSGGDRRTQYF. The sequenced DNA is TGTGCCAGCAGCAAGACTAGCGGGGGGGATCGTCGTACGCAGTATTTT. The reference TRBV7-3 and TRBJ2-3 proteins fill in what lies around the CDR3, so the full variable domain reads GAGVSQTPSNKVTEKGKYVELRCDPISGHTALYWYRQSLGQGPEFLIYFQGTGAADDSGLPNDRFFAVRPEGSVSTLKIQRTERGDSAVYLCASSKTSGGDRRTQYFGPGTRLTVL.